Included here is one T cell receptor (beta chain) sequence, with context. One end of the junction does not line up with germline, which may come from a read error. Germline DNA was also extracted, and blood RNA derived from unsorted whole blood. Production of TCR beta cDNA used roughly 500 ng total RNA together with a constant-region primer. Each TCR beta library was derived from three nested multiplex PCR rounds that employed slightly modified ARM-PCR. For around 9 cycles apiece, the opening two PCR rounds ran with TRBV1-TRBV30 forward primers and a C-beta reverse primer. TCRdb redid the calling of the multiplex PCR reads with MiXCR, one entry per CDR3 protein. Of approximately 300,000 distinct CDR3 sequences in the sample, roughly 60% were seen once. This entry is derived from a study of tumor-infiltrating lymphocytes in primary liver carcinoma. Looking at the study overall: These were node-negative, non-metastatic T1-T3 tumors of 4.2 to 10 cm. The yield of productive TCRbeta reads per sample was roughly 3.5 to 7.13 million and was similar across tissue types.

CDR3 length: 11 residues. Looked up from germline, CDR1 is SGHRS and CDR2 is YFSETQ. The clonotype originates from a man between 40 and 49 years old with primary liver carcinoma and hepatitis B virus infection. The sample taken for sequencing was peripheral blood. The J gene is TRBJ2-5, the V gene TRBV5-1; no firm D call. The CDR3 region is CARSVQETQYF. CDR3 DNA: TGCGCCCGCAGCGTCCAAGAGACCCAGTACTTC.